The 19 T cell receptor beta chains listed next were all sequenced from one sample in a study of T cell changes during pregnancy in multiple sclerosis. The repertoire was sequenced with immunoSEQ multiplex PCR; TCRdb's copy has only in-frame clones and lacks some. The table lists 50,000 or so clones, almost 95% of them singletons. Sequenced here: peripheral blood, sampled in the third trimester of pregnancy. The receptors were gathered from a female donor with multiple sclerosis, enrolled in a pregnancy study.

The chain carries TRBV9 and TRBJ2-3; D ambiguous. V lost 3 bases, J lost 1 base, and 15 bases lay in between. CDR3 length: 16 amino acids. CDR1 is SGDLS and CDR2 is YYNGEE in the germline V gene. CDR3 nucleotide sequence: TGTGCCAGCAGCGCCAGTGGCGCCGGAGGCACAGATACGCAGTATTTT. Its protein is CASSASGAGGTDTQYF. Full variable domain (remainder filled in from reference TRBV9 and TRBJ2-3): DSGVTQTPKHLITATGQRVTLRCSPRSGDLSVYWYQQSLDQGLQFLIQYYNGEERAKGNILERFSAQQFPDLHSELNLSSLELGDSALYFCASSASGAGGTDTQYFGPGTRLTVL.

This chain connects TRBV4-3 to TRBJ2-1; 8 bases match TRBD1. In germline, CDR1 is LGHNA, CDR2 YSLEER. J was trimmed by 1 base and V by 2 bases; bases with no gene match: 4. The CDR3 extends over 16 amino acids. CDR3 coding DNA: TGCGCCAGCAGCCAATCAGGGGGCGGGTCCTACAATGAGCAGTTCTTC. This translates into CASSQSGGGSYNEQFF.

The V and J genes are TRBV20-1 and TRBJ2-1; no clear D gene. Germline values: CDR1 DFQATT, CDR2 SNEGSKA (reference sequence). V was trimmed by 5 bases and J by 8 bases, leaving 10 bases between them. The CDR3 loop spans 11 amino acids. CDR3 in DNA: TGCAGTGCTTCCCTTCGGGATGAGCAGTTCTTC. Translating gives CSASLRDEQFF.

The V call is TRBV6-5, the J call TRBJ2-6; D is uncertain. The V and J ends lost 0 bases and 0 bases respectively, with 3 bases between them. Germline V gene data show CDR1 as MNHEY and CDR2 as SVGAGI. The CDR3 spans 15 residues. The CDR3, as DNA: TGTGCCAGCAGTTACTCTCGCTCTGGGGCCAACGTCCTGACTTTC. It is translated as CASSYSRSGANVLTF.

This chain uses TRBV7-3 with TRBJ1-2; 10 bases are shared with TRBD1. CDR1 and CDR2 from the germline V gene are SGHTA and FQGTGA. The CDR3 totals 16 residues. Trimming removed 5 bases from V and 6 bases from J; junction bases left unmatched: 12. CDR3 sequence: CASSPGQGVSADGYTF. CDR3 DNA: TGTGCCAGCAGCCCTGGACAGGGGGTGTCAGCTGATGGCTACACCTTC.

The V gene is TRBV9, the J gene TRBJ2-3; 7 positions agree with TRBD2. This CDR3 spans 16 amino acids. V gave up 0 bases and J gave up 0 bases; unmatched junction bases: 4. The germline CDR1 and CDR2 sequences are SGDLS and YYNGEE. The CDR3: CASSVGTSVSTDTQYF. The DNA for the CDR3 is TGTGCCAGCAGCGTAGGCACTAGCGTAAGCACAGATACGCAGTATTTT. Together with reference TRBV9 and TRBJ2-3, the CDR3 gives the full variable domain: DSGVTQTPKHLITATGQRVTLRCSPRSGDLSVYWYQQSLDQGLQFLIQYYNGEERAKGNILERFSAQQFPDLHSELNLSSLELGDSALYFCASSVGTSVSTDTQYFGPGTRLTVL.

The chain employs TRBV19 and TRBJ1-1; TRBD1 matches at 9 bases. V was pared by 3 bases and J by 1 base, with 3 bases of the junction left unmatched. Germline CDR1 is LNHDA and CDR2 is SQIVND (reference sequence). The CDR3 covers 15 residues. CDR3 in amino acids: CASSMGQGANTEAFF. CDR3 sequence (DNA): TGTGCCAGTAGTATGGGACAGGGTGCGAACACTGAAGCTTTCTTT.

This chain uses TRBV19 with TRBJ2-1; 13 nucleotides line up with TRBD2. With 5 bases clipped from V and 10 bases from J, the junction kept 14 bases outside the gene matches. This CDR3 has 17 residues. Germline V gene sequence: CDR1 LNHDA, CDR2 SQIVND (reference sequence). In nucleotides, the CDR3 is TGTGCCAGTAGTCCCCTTCTAATGGGACTAGCGGGAAGGGAGCAGTTCTTC. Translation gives CASSPLLMGLAGREQFF.

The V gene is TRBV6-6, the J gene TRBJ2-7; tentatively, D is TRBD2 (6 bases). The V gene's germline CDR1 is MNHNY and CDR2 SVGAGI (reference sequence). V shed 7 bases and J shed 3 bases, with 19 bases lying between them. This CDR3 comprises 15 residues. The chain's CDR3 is CASTLRESDRYEQYF. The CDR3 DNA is TGTGCCAGCACTCTTCGGGAGTCCGATCGCTACGAGCAGTACTTC.

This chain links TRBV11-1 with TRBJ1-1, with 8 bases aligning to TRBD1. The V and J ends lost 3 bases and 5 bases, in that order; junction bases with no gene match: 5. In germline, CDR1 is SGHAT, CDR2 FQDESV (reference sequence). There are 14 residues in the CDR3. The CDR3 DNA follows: TGTGCCAGCAGCTTTTCCAGGGGGCGGACTGAAGCTTTCTTT. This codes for CASSFSRGRTEAFF.

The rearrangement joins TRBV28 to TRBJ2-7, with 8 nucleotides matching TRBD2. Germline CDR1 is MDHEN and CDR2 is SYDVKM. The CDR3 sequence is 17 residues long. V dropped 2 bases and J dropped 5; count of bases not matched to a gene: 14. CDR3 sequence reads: CASSLILAGRAGDEQYF. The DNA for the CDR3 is TGTGCCAGCAGTTTAATTTTAGCCGGGAGGGCGGGCGACGAGCAGTACTTC. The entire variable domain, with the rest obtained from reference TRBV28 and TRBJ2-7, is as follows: DVKVTQSSRYLVKRTGEKVFLECVQDMDHENMFWYRQDPGLGLRLIYFSYDVKMKEKGDIPEGYSVSREKKERFSLILESASTNQTSMYLCASSLILAGRAGDEQYFGPGTRLTVT.

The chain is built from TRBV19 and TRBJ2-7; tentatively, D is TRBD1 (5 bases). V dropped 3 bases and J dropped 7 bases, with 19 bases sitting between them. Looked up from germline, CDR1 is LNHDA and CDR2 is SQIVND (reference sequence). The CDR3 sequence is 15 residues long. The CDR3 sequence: CASSIAAHPKGEQYF. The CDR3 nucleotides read TGTGCCAGTAGTATCGCGGCTCACCCCAAGGGGGAGCAGTACTTC.

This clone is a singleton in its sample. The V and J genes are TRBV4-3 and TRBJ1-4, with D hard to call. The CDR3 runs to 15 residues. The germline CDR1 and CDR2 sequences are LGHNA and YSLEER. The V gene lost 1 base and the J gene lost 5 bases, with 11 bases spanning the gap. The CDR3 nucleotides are TGCGCCAGCAGCCAAGGTATAAGGGAGAATGAAAAACTGTTTTTT. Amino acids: CASSQGIRENEKLFF.

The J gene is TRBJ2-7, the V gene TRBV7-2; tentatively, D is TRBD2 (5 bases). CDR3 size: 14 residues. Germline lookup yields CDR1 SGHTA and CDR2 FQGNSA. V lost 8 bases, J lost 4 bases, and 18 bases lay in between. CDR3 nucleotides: TGTGCCAGCTCCCGAAACAGACTAATTTACGAGCAGTACTTC. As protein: CASSRNRLIYEQYF.

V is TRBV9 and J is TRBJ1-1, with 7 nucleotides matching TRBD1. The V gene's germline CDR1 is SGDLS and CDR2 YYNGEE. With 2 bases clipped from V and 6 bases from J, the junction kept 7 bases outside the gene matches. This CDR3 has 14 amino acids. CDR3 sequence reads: CASSVTGEVSEAFF. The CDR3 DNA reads TGTGCCAGCAGCGTTACAGGGGAGGTCTCTGAAGCTTTCTTT.

This CDR3 reads CASSQGLAGGNNEQFF. The CDR3 nucleotides read TGCGCCAGCAGCCAAGGACTAGCGGGAGGAAACAATGAGCAGTTCTTC. The rearrangement joins TRBV4-3 to TRBJ2-1; TRBD2 aligns across 13 bases. The V gene end was trimmed by 1 base and the J gene end by 5 bases; junction bases not matched to a gene: 2. The CDR3 has 16 amino acids. CDR1 and CDR2 (germline): LGHNA, YSLEER.

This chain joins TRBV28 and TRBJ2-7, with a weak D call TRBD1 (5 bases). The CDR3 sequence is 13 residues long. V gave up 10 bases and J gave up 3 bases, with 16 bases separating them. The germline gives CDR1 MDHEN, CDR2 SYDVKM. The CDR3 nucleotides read TGTGCCACAAGCAAGGGGCAGGTCTACGAGCAGTACTTC. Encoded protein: CATSKGQVYEQYF.

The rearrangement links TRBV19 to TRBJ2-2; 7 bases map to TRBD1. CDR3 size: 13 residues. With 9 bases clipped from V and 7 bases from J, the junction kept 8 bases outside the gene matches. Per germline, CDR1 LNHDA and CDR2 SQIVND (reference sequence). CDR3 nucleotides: TGTGCCAGCCGACAGGGTCGGGTCGGGGAGCTGTTTTTT. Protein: CASRQGRVGELFF.

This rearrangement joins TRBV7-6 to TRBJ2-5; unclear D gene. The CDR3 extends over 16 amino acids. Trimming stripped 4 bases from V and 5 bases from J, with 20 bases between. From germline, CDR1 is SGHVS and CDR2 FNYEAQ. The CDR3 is CASSSRGGPNRETQYF. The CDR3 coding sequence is TGTGCCAGCAGCTCGCGCGGCGGCCCAAATAGGGAGACCCAGTACTTC.